The present T cell receptor beta chain was sequenced within a study of T-cell reconstitution after alpha-beta-depleted transplantation in children. Regarding the study as a whole: Diversity of TCRbeta at day 60 was high in some patients, arising from surviving recipient T cells and thymic progenitors. When one year had passed after transplant, most T-cell counts and diversity came from newly produced T cells. Reportedly, only several hundred clones from non-depleted graft cells drove alpha-beta T-cell counts at about two months.

There are many counts of this clonotype. Its antigen is currently unknown. The V gene lost 4 bases and the J gene lost 7 bases, with 11 bases spanning the gap. The CDR3 covers 14 residues. CDR1 is MGHRA and CDR2 is YSYEKL in the germline V gene. During its preparation, the TCRbeta library received unique molecular identifiers. Each CDR3 protein gets one entry after TCRdb re-called the PCR reads with MiXCR. The sample gives about 490,000 distinct CDR3 sequences, roughly a tenth of which show up once; about 2.1% is in the top ten. This sequence originates from a child aged 2 to 15 with inherited bone marrow failure, due to receive a stem cell transplant. The material was PBMCs, obtained before TCRalphabeta/CD19-depleted stem cell transplant. V gene TRBV4-1 combines with J gene TRBJ1-6; TRBD1 is a possible D gene (5 bases). This CDR3 is CASSPGPGNSPLHF. For the CDR3, the DNA is TGCGCCAGCAGCCCGGGACCGGGAAATTCACCCCTCCACTTT.